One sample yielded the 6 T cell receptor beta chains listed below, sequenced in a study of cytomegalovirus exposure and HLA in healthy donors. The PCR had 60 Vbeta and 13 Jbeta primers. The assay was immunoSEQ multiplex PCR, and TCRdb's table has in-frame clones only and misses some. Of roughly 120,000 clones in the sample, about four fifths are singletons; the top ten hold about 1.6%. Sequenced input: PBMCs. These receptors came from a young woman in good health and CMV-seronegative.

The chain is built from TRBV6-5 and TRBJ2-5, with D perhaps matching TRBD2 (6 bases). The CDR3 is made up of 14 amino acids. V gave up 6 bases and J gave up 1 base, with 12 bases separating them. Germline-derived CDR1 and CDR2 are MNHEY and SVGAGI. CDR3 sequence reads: CASREAGSQETQYF. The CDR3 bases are TGTGCCAGCAGAGAGGCCGGGAGCCAAGAGACCCAGTACTTC.

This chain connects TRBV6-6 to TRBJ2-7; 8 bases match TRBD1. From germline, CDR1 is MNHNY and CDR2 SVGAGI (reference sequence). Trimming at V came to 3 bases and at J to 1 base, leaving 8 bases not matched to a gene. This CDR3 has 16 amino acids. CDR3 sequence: CASSYGPGGASYEQYF. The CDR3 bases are TGTGCCAGCAGTTATGGGCCAGGGGGCGCATCCTACGAGCAGTACTTC.

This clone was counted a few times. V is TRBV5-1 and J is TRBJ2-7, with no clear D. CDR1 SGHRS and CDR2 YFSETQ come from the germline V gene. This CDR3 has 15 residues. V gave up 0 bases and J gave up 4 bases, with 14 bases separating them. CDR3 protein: CASSLDSIPIYEQYF. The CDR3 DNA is TGCGCCAGCAGCTTGGACAGTATCCCGATTTACGAGCAGTACTTC.

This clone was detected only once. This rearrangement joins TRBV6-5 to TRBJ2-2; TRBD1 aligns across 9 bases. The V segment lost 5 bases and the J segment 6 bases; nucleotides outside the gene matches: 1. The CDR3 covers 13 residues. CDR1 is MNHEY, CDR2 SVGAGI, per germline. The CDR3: CASSTGGAGELFF. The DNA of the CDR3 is TGTGCCAGCAGTACAGGGGGCGCCGGGGAGCTGTTTTTT.

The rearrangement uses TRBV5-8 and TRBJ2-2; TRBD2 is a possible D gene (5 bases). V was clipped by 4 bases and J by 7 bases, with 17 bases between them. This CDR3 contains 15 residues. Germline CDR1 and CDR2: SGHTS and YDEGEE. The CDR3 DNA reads TGTGCCAGCAGCACGGGGATTGGTTTTAACGGGGAGCTGTTTTTT. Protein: CASSTGIGFNGELFF.

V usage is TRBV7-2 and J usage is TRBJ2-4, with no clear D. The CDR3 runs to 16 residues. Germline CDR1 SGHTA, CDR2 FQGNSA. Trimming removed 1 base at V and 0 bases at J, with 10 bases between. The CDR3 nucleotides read TGTGCCAGCAGCTTAGGGAGCTCGGGAGCCAAAAACATTCAGTACTTC. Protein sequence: CASSLGSSGAKNIQYF.